This TCR beta chain was found in a study of blood T cell repertoires in COVID-19. About the research overall: Researchers got acute and convalescent COVID-19 samples from the United States, Italy and Spain. In each case, the material was cDNA or gDNA derived from T cells, B-cell-depleted T cells, or PBMCs.

The CDR3 extends over 14 amino acids. Per the germline V gene, CDR1 is DFQATT and CDR2 is SNEGSKA (reference sequence). The V gene lost 3 bases and the J gene lost 3 bases, with 12 bases spanning the gap. A case of COVID-19 had been met by exposed participants within 2 weeks before study entry. Using immunoSEQ multiplex PCR, the repertoire was profiled, and TCRdb retains in-frame clones only, with some absent. The table has 220,000 or so clones, roughly 89% seen once. Material: PBMCs or T cells enriched from blood (not recorded which). This receptor was identified in a man aged 25 to 45 who had been exposed to COVID-19. The rearrangement uses TRBV20-1 and TRBJ2-1, with unresolved D. CDR3 bases: TGCAGTGCTAGTGGGTCGCGGAACTACAATGAGCAGTTCTTC. This sequence encodes CSASGSRNYNEQFF.